Below are 28 T cell receptor beta chains sequenced from a single sample in a study of shared clonotypes between healthy human individuals (dated by TCRdb to the early 2020s). CD8 naive samples were obtained by positive selection for CCR7 among CD45RO-negative cells, yielding a CD45RA+CCR7+ population from which TemRA cells were excluded. Library generation was performed with the immunoSEQ multiplex PCR assay. In its TCRdb copy, this immuneACCESS table keeps in-frame sequences only and misses some clones. Where compared with another copy, unresolved V genes explain less than half of these, and the others have no known cause. For this sample the table gives about 2 million clones, of which roughly 94% were detected only once. Approximately 1.2% of the sample comes from the top ten. The sequenced material came from naive CD8+ T cells sorted from blood. The cell subset or site label of this sample denotes: CD45RA+CCR7+. Receptors were obtained from a man aged 18 to 29 in good health.

This clone has only one observation. V usage is TRBV9 and J usage is TRBJ2-7, with TRBD1 matching 8 bases. The junction had 9 bases not matched to a gene; V was cut back by 4 bases and J by 3 bases. Looked up from germline, CDR1 is SGDLS and CDR2 is YYNGEE. The CDR3 is made up of 15 amino acids. The chain's CDR3 is CASSTGQGPIYEQYF. For the CDR3, the DNA is TGTGCCAGCAGCACCGGACAGGGCCCTATCTACGAGCAGTACTTC.

A note on this clone: Other DNA sequences within the sample encode an identical CDR3. This chain joins TRBV6-5 and TRBJ1-3; D call uncertain. V was pared by 2 bases and J by 4 bases, with 6 bases between. Germline loops: CDR1 MNHEY, CDR2 SVGAGI. This CDR3 region has 13 residues. The DNA for the CDR3 is TGTGCCAGCAGTTACGGGGAAGGAAACACCATATATTTT. As protein: CASSYGEGNTIYF.

J is TRBJ2-1 and V is TRBV7-9; TRBD2 agrees at 11 bases. Germline V gene data show CDR1 as SEHNR and CDR2 as FQNEAQ (reference sequence). This CDR3 comprises 16 residues. V shed 3 bases, J shed 4 bases, and the junction held 5 bases outside the gene matches. The CDR3 loop is CASSFLAGGRYNEQFF. The CDR3 DNA reads TGTGCCAGCAGCTTTCTAGCGGGAGGAAGGTACAATGAGCAGTTCTTC.

About this clone itself: No DNA is shown, since the ends of the CDR3 on it are uncertain; the CDR3 is the one TCRdb lists. V and J are TRBV4-1 and TRBJ2-5; the DNA was not used to check the table's D call, TRBD1. With termini counted, the CDR3 has 20 amino acids. From germline, CDR1 is MGHRA and CDR2 YSYEKL. The CDR3 protein is CASSQDRFSVLGPREETQYF.

This clone appeared a single time. The V gene is TRBV5-4, the J gene TRBJ2-5; 7 nucleotides align to TRBD1. From germline, CDR1 is SGHNT and CDR2 YYREEE (reference sequence). CDR3 length equals 13 residues. With V trimmed by 8 bases and J by 0 bases, 4 bases remained unmatched. Written as DNA, the CDR3 is TGTGCCAGGGGGACAGAAGACCAAGAGACCCAGTACTTC. Translated: CARGTEDQETQYF.

This chain uses TRBV27 with TRBJ1-6; 9 bases line up with TRBD1. The germline CDR1 and CDR2 sequences are MNHEY and SMNVEV (reference sequence). The CDR3 spans 16 residues. Trimming cost V 2 bases and J 6 bases; bases outside gene matches: 5. Here the CDR3 DNA reads TGTGCCAGCAGTTTAATGGGACAGGGTCTTAATTCACCCCTCCACTTT. It translates to CASSLMGQGLNSPLHF.

The V gene is TRBV9, the J gene TRBJ2-3, with TRBD2 matching over 12 bases. V lost 4 bases, J lost 2 bases, and 8 bases stayed unmatched. This CDR3 spans 17 amino acids. Per the germline V gene, CDR1 is SGDLS and CDR2 is YYNGEE. CDR3 in DNA: TGTGCCAGCAGCCCCCAGCGACTAGCGGGAGCCACAGATACGCAGTATTTT. This gives the protein CASSPQRLAGATDTQYF.

The chain couples TRBV9 to TRBJ2-7; D is perhaps TRBD1 (5 bases). The V end was cut by 4 bases, the J end by 5 bases, with 10 bases between. The CDR3 consists of 12 residues. Germline assignment: CDR1 SGDLS and CDR2 YYNGEE. This CDR3 is CASSPADNEQYF. CDR3 DNA sequence: TGTGCCAGCAGCCCGGCGGACAACGAGCAGTACTTC.

The chain has TRBV4-1 and TRBJ2-2; D is unresolved. In germline, CDR1 is MGHRA, CDR2 YSYEKL. The CDR3 has 14 residues. Deletions cut 0 bases from V and 7 bases from J, with 9 bases between. CDR3 in DNA: TGCGCCAGCAGCCAAGACCTCTACGGCGGGGAGCTGTTTTTT. Protein: CASSQDLYGGELFF.

The chain links TRBV10-2 to TRBJ2-5; the match to TRBD2 covers 13 bases. CDR1 is WSHSY and CDR2 is SAAADI in the germline V gene. The CDR3 length is 17 residues. V was clipped by 7 bases and J by 2 bases; unmatched bases: 10. The CDR3 loop is CASTPGLAGRIQETQYF. The DNA of the CDR3 is TGCGCCAGCACCCCGGGACTAGCGGGACGTATACAAGAGACCCAGTACTTC.

This chain uses TRBV19 with TRBJ2-7, with D tentatively TRBD2 (6 bases). Per the germline V gene, CDR1 is LNHDA and CDR2 is SQIVND (reference sequence). The CDR3 covers 15 residues. With 1 base removed from V and 1 base from J, the gap between germline ends came to 11 bases. CDR3 sequence: CASSIGGDSSYEQYF. CDR3 nucleotide sequence: TGTGCCAGTAGTATAGGGGGGGACTCTTCCTACGAGCAGTACTTC.

The chain has TRBV4-3 and TRBJ2-7; 9 bases match TRBD2. The CDR3 loop spans 16 amino acids. The J segment lost 0 bases and the V segment lost 2 bases, leaving 5 bases of the junction unmatched. CDR1 and CDR2 from the germline V gene are LGHNA and YSLEER. This CDR3 is CASSQPQREDSYEQYF. CDR3 nucleotides: TGCGCCAGCAGCCAACCCCAGCGGGAGGACTCCTACGAGCAGTACTTC.

This chain uses TRBV10-3 with TRBJ1-2; 11 bases line up with TRBD1. Germline CDR1 is ENHRY and CDR2 is SYGVKD. V was pared by 2 bases and J by 3 bases, with 5 bases of the junction left unmatched. CDR3 size: 16 residues. CDR3 loop: CAISETGTGGDYGYTF. CDR3 coding DNA: TGTGCCATCAGTGAGACCGGGACAGGGGGTGACTATGGCTACACCTTC.

This clone turned up a few times. The chain recombines TRBV19 with TRBJ1-2; D unclear. The CDR3 runs 15 residues. CDR1 is LNHDA, CDR2 SQIVND, per germline (reference sequence). V was shortened by 6 bases and J by 5 bases, with 19 bases between the two germline ends. In DNA, the CDR3 is TGTGCCAGTAGCACCCAAAACCCGCAGCTTTATGGCTACACCTTC. Translating it yields CASSTQNPQLYGYTF.

This clone was seen only once. The CDR3: CASSQVAGPNYGYTF. DNA of the CDR3: TGCGCCAGCAGCCAAGTGGCAGGACCGAACTATGGCTACACCTTC. This chain joins TRBV4-1 and TRBJ1-2; unclear D gene. Germline V gene lookup returns CDR1 MGHRA and CDR2 YSYEKL. The V end lost 1 base, the J end lost 2 bases, and 11 bases lay between the germline ends. The CDR3 is 15 residues long.

The gene calls are TRBV21-1 and TRBJ1-2; the table calls TRBD1, which could not be checked here. TRBV21-1 is a listed pseudogene. This CDR3 comprises 12 residues. The CDR3: CASRDRGNGYTF. As DNA, the CDR3 is TGTGCCAGCAGGGACAGGGGGAATGGCTACACCTTC.

A single count supports this clone. V is TRBV12-5 and J is TRBJ2-7, with a tentative D call TRBD2 (6 bases). Trimming shortened V by 2 bases and J by 1 base, and 9 bases separated the two germline ends. CDR3 size: 14 residues. The germline gives CDR1 LGHNT, CDR2 FRNRAP. For the CDR3, the DNA is TGTGCTAGTGGTTTGCGGGGGACGTCCTACGAGCAGTACTTC. Its translation: CASGLRGTSYEQYF.

This chain uses TRBV6-1 with TRBJ1-4; no firm D call. This CDR3 has 12 residues. CDR1 is MNHNS and CDR2 is SASEGT in the germline V gene. Trimming cost V 4 bases and J 8 bases, with 8 bases left between them. CDR3 bases: TGTGCCAGCAGTGGTCCCTTCGAAAAACTGTTTTTT. Its protein is CASSGPFEKLFF.

The chain joins TRBV6-4 to TRBJ2-3; D not certain. V dropped 3 bases and J dropped 2 bases, with 15 bases sitting between them. CDR1 and CDR2 (germline): MRHNA, SNTAGT. There are 16 residues in the CDR3. The CDR3 DNA reads as TGTGCCAGCAGTGAAGGACGCGAGGAGACCACAGATACGCAGTATTTT. Translated: CASSEGREETTDTQYF.

The genes are TRBV7-9 and TRBJ2-5, with 11 bases fitting TRBD1. The ends lost 5 bases at V and 5 bases at J; junction bases unmatched: 10. The length of the CDR3 is 16 residues. Germline values: CDR1 SEHNR, CDR2 FQNEAQ (reference sequence). CDR3 residues: CASSATGRDRGETQYF. The CDR3 DNA follows: TGTGCCAGCAGCGCGACTGGCCGGGACAGGGGGGAGACCCAGTACTTC.

V usage is TRBV19 and J usage is TRBJ2-2; D ambiguous. Germline CDR1 reads LNHDA; CDR2 reads SQIVND (reference sequence). V lost 2 bases and J lost 6, with 7 bases in between. This CDR3 spans 13 amino acids. The CDR3 spells CASSIIVSGELFF. The CDR3 region has the DNA TGTGCCAGTAGTATAATAGTCTCCGGGGAGCTGTTTTTT. Full variable domain (outside the CDR3, taken from reference TRBV19 and TRBJ2-2): DGGITQSPKYLFRKEGQNVTLSCEQNLNHDAMYWYRQDPGQGLRLIYYSQIVNDFQKGDIAEGYSVSREKKESFPLTVTSAQKNPTAFYLCASSIIVSGELFFGEGSRLTVL.

The rearrangement links TRBV2 to TRBJ2-1, with no clear D. Trimming removed 1 base at V and 3 bases at J, with 13 bases between. CDR3 length: 16 amino acids. The germline CDR1 and CDR2 sequences are SNHLY and FYNNEI. CDR3 sequence (DNA): TGTGCCAGCAGTGAAGGGTTGGGCCACATCTACAATGAGCAGTTCTTC. Encoded protein: CASSEGLGHIYNEQFF.

V is TRBV7-9 and J is TRBJ2-3, with D possibly being TRBD1 (6 bases). The CDR3 spans 17 residues. Germline-derived CDR1 and CDR2 are SEHNR and FQNEAQ (reference sequence). V gave up 3 bases and J gave up 2 bases, with 18 bases separating them. In nucleotides, the CDR3 is TGTGCCAGCAGCTTTAACAGGGAGACTCTCGACACAGATACGCAGTATTTT. It codes for CASSFNRETLDTDTQYF.

The rearrangement joins TRBV28 to TRBJ2-1; 11 bases are a match to TRBD1. The CDR3 covers 15 residues. V lost 3 bases to trimming and J lost 12 bases; unmatched junction nucleotides: 10. Germline V gives CDR1 MDHEN, CDR2 SYDVKM. CDR3 region: CASSFGQGAIIRQFF. DNA for the CDR3: TGTGCCAGCAGTTTCGGACAGGGGGCTATTATACGGCAGTTCTTC.

J is TRBJ1-2 and V is TRBV4-3; D might be TRBD1 (5 bases). Trimming pared 1 base from V and 4 bases from J, leaving 10 bases between. The CDR3 totals 14 residues. Per germline, CDR1 LGHNA and CDR2 YSLEER. CDR3 amino acids: CASSQGGRGYGYTF. The CDR3 nucleotides read TGCGCCAGCAGCCAAGGTGGTAGGGGCTATGGCTACACCTTC.

This sequence joins TRBV7-9 and TRBJ2-7; no definite D call. The length of the CDR3 is 13 residues. V was cut by 1 base and J by 4 bases, with 8 bases left in between. Germline V gene lookup returns CDR1 SEHNR and CDR2 FQNEAQ (reference sequence). CDR3 loop: CASSLVPVYEQYF. The CDR3 DNA is TGTGCCAGCAGCTTAGTCCCCGTTTACGAGCAGTACTTC. The whole variable domain, remainder taken from reference TRBV7-9 and TRBJ2-7, is DTGVSQNPRHKITKRGQNVTFRCDPISEHNRLYWYRQTLGQGPEFLTYFQNEAQLEKSRLLSDRFSAERPKGSFSTLEIQRTEQGDSAMYLCASSLVPVYEQYFGPGTRLTVT.

The chain has TRBV4-3 and TRBJ2-7, with a tentative D call TRBD2 (6 bases). The CDR3 runs to 17 residues. V lost 0 bases, J lost 4 bases, and 19 bases lay in between. CDR1 and CDR2 from the germline V gene are LGHNA and YSLEER. DNA of the CDR3: TGCGCCAGCAGCCAAGACACGGGAGTTGGTACTCGGTACGAGCAGTACTTC. It specifies CASSQDTGVGTRYEQYF.

The chain uses TRBV2 and TRBJ1-1; 9 nucleotides align to TRBD1. CDR3 length: 12 residues. Germline V gives CDR1 SNHLY, CDR2 FYNNEI. The V and J ends lost 6 bases and 7 bases, in that order; junction bases with no gene match: 3. CDR3 DNA sequence: TGTGCCAGCAGAAGGACAGGGGATGAAGCTTTCTTT. This sequence encodes CASRRTGDEAFF.